The 27 T cell receptor beta chains reported below all come from one sample, sequenced in a study of blood T cell repertoires in COVID-19. Sequencing used immunoSEQ multiplex PCR; TCRdb keeps in-frame clones, though not all of them. The sample holds about 100,000 clones, 65% to 90% seen once. Sample: peripheral blood. These receptors came from an elderly man with acute or convalescent COVID-19.

V and J are TRBV28 and TRBJ1-2; D gene unclear. CDR1 and CDR2 (germline): MDHEN, SYDVKM. This CDR3 contains 13 residues. Trimming pared 9 bases from V and 4 bases from J, leaving 15 bases between. CDR3 bases: TGTGCCAGTGGCCGCGGGTTAAGCTATGGCTACACCTTC. It specifies CASGRGLSYGYTF.

The V gene is TRBV7-9, the J gene TRBJ2-5, with 7 bases aligning to TRBD2. The CDR3 sequence is 14 residues long. Germline trimming cut 3 bases from V and 5 bases from J; bases unmatched to any gene: 6. Germline assignment: CDR1 SEHNR and CDR2 FQNEAQ (reference sequence). CDR3 sequence (DNA): TGTGCCAGCAGCTTCGCGGTCGGGGGGGAGACCCAGTACTTC. It yields the protein CASSFAVGGETQYF.

This chain links TRBV28 with TRBJ2-7, with 8 bases fitting TRBD1. With V trimmed by 6 bases and J by 5 bases, 12 bases remained unmatched. The CDR3 spans 15 residues. Germline CDR1 reads MDHEN; CDR2 reads SYDVKM. CDR3 DNA sequence: TGTGCCAGCAGATCTCCGGGACAGGAAATCGACGAGCAGTACTTC. Encoded protein: CASRSPGQEIDEQYF.

The CDR3 reads CATREPGGRRDTQYF. Here the CDR3 DNA reads TGTGCCACCAGGGAGCCCGGGGGGCGAAGAGATACGCAGTATTTT. The chain employs TRBV6-5 and TRBJ2-3; TRBD2 might be the D (7 bases). This CDR3 has 15 residues. V was shortened by 10 bases and J by 5 bases, with 22 bases between the two germline ends. The germline CDR1 and CDR2 sequences are MNHEY and SVGAGI.

This chain connects TRBV5-8 to TRBJ2-7; tentatively, D is TRBD2 (5 bases). The CDR3 is made up of 14 amino acids. Germline values: CDR1 SGHTS, CDR2 YDEGEE. Trimming removed 4 bases at V and 7 bases at J, with 18 bases between. The chain's CDR3 is CASSPRTGTFEQYF. In nucleotides, the CDR3 is TGTGCCAGCAGCCCCCGGACGGGAACCTTTGAGCAGTACTTC.

This clone came up once. The chain employs TRBV28 and TRBJ2-4, with D unresolved. The ends were cut back, 4 bases at V and 2 bases at J, with 9 bases in the middle. Germline V gene sequence: CDR1 MDHEN, CDR2 SYDVKM. The CDR3 contains 14 residues. This CDR3 reads CASSSLSTKNIQYF. The CDR3 DNA is TGTGCCAGCAGTTCCCTTTCTACCAAAAACATTCAGTACTTC.

The V gene is TRBV28, the J gene TRBJ1-1; D remains ambiguous. This CDR3 is 13 amino acids long. CDR1 MDHEN and CDR2 SYDVKM come from the germline V gene. Deletions cut 2 bases from V and 6 bases from J, with 10 bases between. The CDR3 loop is CASSLEGIAEAFF. The DNA for the CDR3 is TGTGCCAGCAGTTTAGAGGGAATCGCTGAAGCTTTCTTT.

There are a few counts of this clone. The chain combines TRBV19 with TRBJ2-1; TRBD1 matches at 10 bases. V gave up 3 bases and J gave up 1 base; unmatched junction bases: 0. The CDR3 loop spans 15 amino acids. CDR1 and CDR2 (germline): LNHDA, SQIVND (reference sequence). The chain's CDR3 is CASSMDRGSYNEQFF. The CDR3, as DNA: TGTGCCAGTAGTATGGACAGGGGGTCCTACAATGAGCAGTTCTTC.

The V and J genes are TRBV9 and TRBJ2-7, with TRBD2 matching 8 bases. The CDR3 loop spans 15 amino acids. Germline loops: CDR1 SGDLS, CDR2 YYNGEE. V lost 0 bases and J lost 3; bases outside the gene matches: 5. CDR3 sequence: CASSVGVSGIYEQYF. CDR3 DNA: TGTGCCAGCAGCGTAGGGGTTAGCGGGATCTACGAGCAGTACTTC. Supplemented by reference TRBV9 and TRBJ2-7, the full variable domain reads DSGVTQTPKHLITATGQRVTLRCSPRSGDLSVYWYQQSLDQGLQFLIQYYNGEERAKGNILERFSAQQFPDLHSELNLSSLELGDSALYFCASSVGVSGIYEQYFGPGTRLTVT.

The rearrangement uses TRBV18 and TRBJ2-7; D uncertain. The CDR3 totals 11 residues. V was pared by 4 bases and J by 6 bases, with 7 bases between. Per germline, CDR1 KGHSH and CDR2 LQKENI. DNA for the CDR3: TGTGCCAGCTCACGTAAAGCCGAGCAGTACTTC. It yields the protein CASSRKAEQYF.

This sequence joins TRBV29-1 and TRBJ2-7, with D perhaps matching TRBD2 (6 bases). CDR1 SQVTM and CDR2 ANQGSEA come from the germline V gene. Trimming removed 5 bases from V and 0 bases from J, with 11 bases in between. This CDR3 has 13 amino acids. The CDR3 loop reads CSVWDSSSYEQYF. The CDR3 coding sequence is TGCAGCGTTTGGGACTCCAGCTCCTACGAGCAGTACTTC.

The genes are TRBV7-9 and TRBJ2-1; 9 bases are shared with TRBD1. V gave up 5 bases and J gave up 2 bases; unmatched junction bases: 7. Germline-derived CDR1 and CDR2 are SEHNR and FQNEAQ (reference sequence). There are 16 residues in the CDR3. CDR3 region: CASSGRDRAAYNEQFF. CDR3 coding DNA: TGTGCCAGCAGCGGAAGGGACAGGGCCGCCTACAATGAGCAGTTCTTC.

The CDR3 spells CASSFGRHPNTEAFF. DNA for the CDR3: TGTGCCAGCAGTTTTGGGAGACATCCGAACACTGAAGCTTTCTTT. V is TRBV6-5 and J is TRBJ1-1; D call uncertain. This CDR3 region has 15 residues. In germline, CDR1 is MNHEY, CDR2 SVGAGI. V was shortened by 4 bases and J by 1 base, with 13 bases between the two germline ends.

The chain combines TRBV19 with TRBJ1-1; possibly TRBD1 for D (6 bases). CDR1 is LNHDA, CDR2 SQIVND, per germline (reference sequence). This CDR3 region has 14 residues. With 4 bases removed from V and 1 base from J, the gap between germline ends came to 10 bases. CDR3 coding DNA: TGTGCCAGTAGTAACAGGGCCCCGAACACTGAAGCTTTCTTT. Translating it yields CASSNRAPNTEAFF.

V gene TRBV19 combines with J gene TRBJ1-1, with 11 bases matching TRBD1. Trimming removed 5 bases from V and 6 bases from J; junction bases left unmatched: 8. This CDR3 has 15 amino acids. The V gene's germline CDR1 is LNHDA and CDR2 SQIVND (reference sequence). The DNA for the CDR3 is TGTGCCAGTAGTTACCGGGACAGGGGGGTTGCTGAAGCTTTCTTT. Its translation is CASSYRDRGVAEAFF.

The gene calls are TRBV6-5 and TRBJ1-2; the D gene is possibly TRBD1 (6 bases). This CDR3 has 15 amino acids. V gave up 4 bases and J gave up 3 bases, with 15 bases separating them. Germline loops: CDR1 MNHEY, CDR2 SVGAGI. DNA of the CDR3: TGTGCCAGCAGTTCCCCGCGGGGGGGCGACTATGGCTACACCTTC. Protein sequence: CASSSPRGGDYGYTF.

The rearrangement uses TRBV28 and TRBJ2-1, with 7 bases lining up with TRBD2. Unmatched junction bases numbered 13, after V lost 4 bases and J lost 7 bases. The length of the CDR3 is 16 residues. Germline V gene sequence: CDR1 MDHEN, CDR2 SYDVKM. The CDR3 sequence is CASSSPGWGAGNEQFF. The CDR3 nucleotides read TGTGCCAGCAGTTCCCCAGGTTGGGGAGCGGGGAATGAGCAGTTCTTC.

The rearrangement links TRBV5-5 to TRBJ2-5; the D gene is possibly TRBD2 (6 bases). The CDR3 has 14 amino acids. V was shortened by 5 bases and J by 5 bases, with 16 bases between the two germline ends. CDR1 is SGHKS, CDR2 YYEKEE, per germline (reference sequence). The CDR3 reads CASRPTTSQETQYF. Here the CDR3 DNA reads TGTGCCAGCAGACCTACGACTAGTCAGGAGACCCAGTACTTC. Full variable domain (remainder filled in from reference TRBV5-5 and TRBJ2-5): DAGVTQSPTHLIKTRGQQVTLRCSPISGHKSVSWYQQVLGQGPQFIFQYYEKEERGRGNFPDRFSARQFPNYSSELNVNALLLGDSALYLCASRPTTSQETQYFGPGTRLLVL.

This chain links TRBV21-1 with TRBJ2-4; the table calls TRBD2, which could not be checked here. TRBV21-1 constitutes a pseudogene. This CDR3 spans 16 amino acids. The CDR3 DNA follows: TGTGCCAGCAGCCCGGGGGAACTAGCGAGGAAAAACATTCAGTACTTC. This sequence encodes CASSPGELARKNIQYF.

This clone was recorded a few times. This rearrangement joins TRBV29-1 to TRBJ2-3; 7 positions agree with TRBD1. The J segment lost 4 bases and the V segment lost 7 bases, leaving 11 bases of the junction unmatched. Germline-derived CDR1 and CDR2 are SQVTM and ANQGSEA. The CDR3 length is 14 residues. The CDR3 region is CSALTGERPDTQYF. The CDR3 coding sequence is TGCAGCGCACTCACAGGGGAGAGGCCAGATACGCAGTATTTT.

V and J are TRBV3-1 (or the pseudogene TRBV3-2) and TRBJ2-5; possibly TRBD2 for D (6 bases). The CDR3 runs 14 residues. Trimming removed 3 bases from V and 1 base from J, with 9 bases in between. The germline V gene has CDR1 LGHDT and CDR2 YNNKEL (reference sequence). The chain's CDR3 is CASSHLAVQETQYF. The CDR3 bases are TGTGCCAGCAGCCACTTAGCGGTCCAAGAGACCCAGTACTTC.

Comment on this clone: The same CDR3 arises from other DNA sequences in this sample as well. The gene calls are TRBV11-2 and TRBJ2-7; D is ambiguous. This CDR3 region has 14 residues. Germline V gives CDR1 SGHAT, CDR2 FQNNGV. The ends were cut back, 4 bases at V and 0 bases at J, with 10 bases in the middle. Here the CDR3 reads CASSSLRYSYEQYF. DNA of the CDR3: TGTGCCAGCAGCTCCCTGCGGTACTCCTACGAGCAGTACTTC.

The chain joins TRBV15 to TRBJ2-3, with 7 positions matching TRBD1. Germline V gives CDR1 LNHNV, CDR2 YYDKDF (reference sequence). After removal of 3 bases from V and 4 bases from J, the junction contained 4 bases not matched to a gene. There are 14 residues in the CDR3. CDR3 in DNA: TGTGCCACCAGCAGTCCCCAGGGGGCAGATACGCAGTATTTT. Translating it yields CATSSPQGADTQYF. Variable domain in full (rest from reference TRBV15 and TRBJ2-3): DAMVIQNPRYQVTQFGKPVTLSCSQTLNHNVMYWYQQKSSQAPKLLFHYYDKDFNNEADTPDNFQSRRPNTSFCFLDIRSPGLGDTAMYLCATSSPQGADTQYFGPGTRLTVL.

This rearrangement joins TRBV6-5 to TRBJ2-3; 8 bases map to TRBD1. The junction had 6 bases not matched to a gene; V was cut back by 9 bases and J by 10 bases. Per germline, CDR1 MNHEY and CDR2 SVGAGI. The CDR3 runs to 11 residues. The CDR3 protein is CARGTGGAQYF. CDR3 DNA sequence: TGTGCCAGAGGTACAGGGGGAGCGCAGTATTTT.

This chain links TRBV3-1 (or the pseudogene TRBV3-2) with TRBJ2-7; TRBD2 matches 11 bases. This CDR3 has 18 residues. With 3 bases clipped from V and 1 base from J, the junction kept 11 bases outside the gene matches. The V gene's germline CDR1 is LGHDT and CDR2 YNNKEL (reference sequence). CDR3 protein: CASSQRITGLADSYEQYF. The CDR3 DNA sequence: TGTGCCAGCAGCCAGAGGATAACGGGACTAGCGGATTCCTACGAGCAGTACTTC.

The sample holds one count of this clone. V gene TRBV11-1 combines with J gene TRBJ2-7; perhaps TRBD1 as D (5 bases). CDR1 SGHAT and CDR2 FQDESV come from the germline V gene (reference sequence). This CDR3 is 14 amino acids long. The ends were cut back, 7 bases at V and 6 bases at J, with 19 bases in the middle. CDR3 in amino acids: CASTPVGAALEQYF. The CDR3 DNA is TGTGCCAGCACCCCGGTAGGGGCAGCGCTCGAGCAGTACTTC.

V and J are TRBV28 and TRBJ2-1; 7 nucleotides line up with TRBD2. The CDR3 runs to 13 residues. The V and J ends lost 2 bases and 9 bases, in that order; junction bases with no gene match: 4. Germline CDR1 and CDR2: MDHEN and SYDVKM. This CDR3 reads CASSLILAAEQFF. DNA of the CDR3: TGTGCCAGCAGTTTAATCCTAGCGGCTGAGCAGTTCTTC.